The 16 T cell receptor beta chains below come from one sample, sequenced in a study of naive and memory T cell subsets. Two oligonucleotides, mixed equimolar, formed the beta constant-region primer covering TRBC1 and TRBC2. The ligated cDNA underwent four PCR rounds using SP2 and nested alpha and beta constant-region primers. Each CDR3 protein is one row after TCRdb ran MiXCR on the UMI-ligation and nested PCR reads. The sample carries over 90,000 distinct CDR3 sequences, 10% to 12% recorded once. Study-wide results and limits: Possibly reflecting memory cells re-expressing CD45RA, a few larger clonotypes occurred in naive repertoires, especially CD8.

Their antigen targets remain unknown. Sequencing was performed on naive CD4+ T cells from blood. All receptors derive from a human donor in good health.

The V and J genes are TRBV4-2 and TRBJ2-5; 9 bases map to TRBD2. CDR3 length: 19 amino acids. V shed 7 bases and J 2 bases; nucleotides not matched to a gene: 20. From germline, CDR1 is LGHNA and CDR2 YNFKEQ. In nucleotides, the CDR3 is TGTGCCAGCACACGAGGGGGACTAGCAGGCGGTTCCCTACAAGAGACCCAGTACTTC. It translates to CASTRGGLAGGSLQETQYF.

The chain links TRBV12-3 or TRBV12-4 to TRBJ2-5, with 8 positions matching TRBD1. V lost 8 bases to trimming and J lost 5 bases; unmatched junction nucleotides: 7. CDR3 length: 13 amino acids. Here the CDR3 reads CASGQGSEETQYF. The CDR3 bases are TGTGCCAGCGGACAGGGTAGTGAGGAGACCCAGTACTTC.

This clonotype came up many times. The CDR3 DNA reads as TGTGCCAGCAGCTTAGACCTAGGGCAGCCCCAGCATTTT. It codes for CASSLDLGQPQHF. The chain uses TRBV11-3 and TRBJ1-5, with D uncertain. CDR3 size: 13 residues. In germline, CDR1 is SGHNT, CDR2 YENEEA. The V end was cut by 0 bases, the J end by 7 bases, with 7 bases between.

The rearrangement links TRBV24-1 to TRBJ2-2; the D call may be TRBD1 or TRBD2 (5 bases each). Germline V gene sequence: CDR1 KGHDR, CDR2 SFDVKD. This CDR3 spans 16 amino acids. Trimming removed 7 bases from V and 5 bases from J, with 19 bases in between. This CDR3 reads CATSLNSGPHTGELFF. CDR3 sequence (DNA): TGTGCCACCAGCTTGAATTCGGGACCCCATACCGGGGAGCTGTTTTTT.

This clonotype was counted a few times. The CDR3 DNA reads as TGTGCAGCCTCTCGGGACGCCAATAATTCACCCCTCCACTTT. Encoded protein: CAASRDANNSPLHF. The chain recombines TRBV6-1 with TRBJ1-6; weak D call: TRBD1 (5 bases). The CDR3 spans 14 residues. The germline gives CDR1 MNHNS, CDR2 SASEGT.

The chain is built from TRBV20-1 and TRBJ1-1; 9 nucleotides align to TRBD1. In germline, CDR1 is DFQATT, CDR2 SNEGSKA (reference sequence). With 5 bases clipped from V and 3 bases from J, the junction kept 7 bases outside the gene matches. There are 14 residues in the CDR3. The CDR3, as DNA: TGCAGTGCTCCCCCGACAGGGGGTGACACTGAAGCTTTCTTT. It is translated as CSAPPTGGDTEAFF.

This clonotype showed up just a few times. The chain joins TRBV14 to TRBJ1-2; unclear D gene. From germline, CDR1 is SGHDN and CDR2 FVKESK. The V end lost 4 bases, the J end lost 4 bases, and 16 bases lay between the germline ends. The CDR3 runs to 15 residues. CDR3 DNA: TGTGCCAGCAGCCTACAGCGGGCAGGTCTCTATGGCTACACCTTC. This sequence encodes CASSLQRAGLYGYTF.

The table lists this clonotype with many counts. The V call is TRBV11-2, the J call TRBJ2-1; 7 bases match TRBD2. The CDR3 length is 16 residues. The germline gives CDR1 SGHAT, CDR2 FQNNGV. V lost 6 bases to trimming and J lost 0 bases; unmatched junction nucleotides: 8. CDR3 in DNA: TGTGCCAGCAGATCGACTAGCAGAGCCTCCTACAATGAGCAGTTCTTC. Protein sequence: CASRSTSRASYNEQFF. Together with reference TRBV11-2 and TRBJ2-1, the CDR3 gives the full variable domain: EAGVAQSPRYKIIEKRQSVAFWCNPISGHATLYWYQQILGQGPKLLIQFQNNGVVDDSQLPKDRFSAERLKGVDSTLKIQPAKLEDSAVYLCASRSTSRASYNEQFFGPGTRLTVL.

This clonotype was counted at least ten times. The chain employs TRBV29-1 and TRBJ2-7; D may be TRBD1 (6 bases). The germline gives CDR1 SQVTM, CDR2 ANQGSEA. Trimming cost V 5 bases and J 2 bases, with 13 bases left between them. The CDR3 extends over 13 amino acids. The CDR3 sequence is CSVTRTATYEQYF. CDR3 DNA: TGCAGCGTTACCCGGACAGCCACCTACGAGCAGTACTTC.

This sequence joins TRBV28 and TRBJ2-3, with D possibly TRBD2 on 5 matching bases. V dropped 5 bases and J dropped 2 bases, with 23 bases sitting between them. Looked up from germline, CDR1 is MDHEN and CDR2 is SYDVKM. This CDR3 is 18 amino acids long. CDR3 sequence (DNA): TGTGCCAGCAGTATGACTAAAACCCGTCCCCAGACCACAGATACGCAGTATTTT. Encoded protein: CASSMTKTRPQTTDTQYF.

This clonotype has a handful of counts. The chain combines TRBV20-1 with TRBJ1-2; possibly TRBD1 for D (6 bases). The germline V and J ends were trimmed by 5 bases and 4 bases, with 17 bases remaining between them. The CDR3 contains 14 residues. Germline lookup yields CDR1 DFQATT and CDR2 SNEGSKA (reference sequence). The CDR3 region has the DNA TGCAGTGCTCGCCCCGGTACAGGGATCTATGGCTACACCTTC. Translation: CSARPGTGIYGYTF.

This clonotype was found a few times. V usage is TRBV19 and J usage is TRBJ2-3; 7 positions match TRBD2. Trimming cost V 5 bases and J 8 bases; bases outside gene matches: 1. CDR1 is LNHDA and CDR2 is SQIVND in the germline V gene (reference sequence). CDR3 length: 11 residues. This CDR3 reads CASSGGGTQYF. In DNA, the CDR3 is TGTGCCAGTAGTGGGGGGGGTACGCAGTATTTT.

DNA of the CDR3: TGTGCCAGCAGTCCACATAGCGGGAGGGCCATGACAGATACGCAGTATTTT. Residues: CASSPHSGRAMTDTQYF. The V call is TRBV4-2, the J call TRBJ2-3; 11 bases align to TRBD2. Germline V CDR1 and CDR2: LGHNA, YNFKEQ. J lost 3 bases, V lost 6 bases, and 11 bases had no gene match. CDR3 length: 17 amino acids.

V usage is TRBV11-2 and J usage is TRBJ1-6; D not resolved. V was cut by 4 bases and J by 5 bases, with 18 bases left in between. Germline-derived CDR1 and CDR2 are SGHAT and FQNNGV. The CDR3 covers 17 residues. This CDR3 reads CASSSVRGRGHNSPLHF. CDR3 DNA sequence: TGTGCCAGCAGCTCCGTCCGAGGACGCGGCCATAATTCACCCCTCCACTTT. Based on the CDR3 plus reference TRBV11-2 and TRBJ1-6, the full variable domain is EAGVAQSPRYKIIEKRQSVAFWCNPISGHATLYWYQQILGQGPKLLIQFQNNGVVDDSQLPKDRFSAERLKGVDSTLKIQPAKLEDSAVYLCASSSVRGRGHNSPLHFGNGTRLTVT.

The V gene is TRBV21-1, the J gene TRBJ2-3; the table gives TRBD2 as D, unverified against the DNA. TRBV21-1 is an annotated pseudogene. This CDR3 has 13 residues. CDR3 nucleotides: TGTGCCAGCAGCAAAGACGGAGGGAGTACGCAGTATTTT. This encodes CASSKDGGSTQYF.

This clonotype showed up many times. V gene TRBV18 combines with J gene TRBJ2-7; D ambiguous. The CDR3 is 12 residues long. Trimming took 3 bases from V and 4 from J, leaving 7 bases between them. Germline values: CDR1 KGHSH, CDR2 LQKENI. The CDR3 protein is CASSPLGYEQYF. The DNA of the CDR3 is TGTGCCAGCTCACCGTTGGGGTACGAGCAGTACTTC.